Listed below are T cell receptor beta chains from one sample, sequenced in a study of cytomegalovirus exposure and HLA in healthy donors. Data came from immunoSEQ multiplex PCR; TCRdb stores just in-frame clones and leaves some out. The sample includes about 150,000 clones, under 85% of them seen just once. The sequenced sample was PBMCs. All receptors derive from a woman aged 18 to 35 in good health and CMV-seropositive. The CDR3 runs from the conserved cysteine through the conserved F or W. Each record gives: D gene, clone size, V gene, J gene, CDR3 DNA, CDR3 protein. A D gene is named only where the DNA matches it firmly. Clone size is stated in some rows and not others, as once, few, many or a class when expanded.

d_gene: .; abundance: .; v_gene: TRBV11-2; j_gene: TRBJ2-1; CDR3nt: TGTGCCAGCAGCTTAGAAGTCGGGGAGCAGTTCTTC; CDR3aa: CASSLEVGEQFF
d_gene: .; abundance: .; v_gene: TRBV6-5; j_gene: TRBJ2-5; CDR3nt: TGTGCCAGCAGTGCCCGATCTTGGTCGGAAGAGACCCAGTACTTC; CDR3aa: CASSARSWSEETQYF
d_gene: .; abundance: .; v_gene: TRBV18; j_gene: TRBJ1-2; CDR3nt: TGTGCCAGCTCACCGGGGGACTATCTTAACTATGGCTACACCTTC; CDR3aa: CASSPGDYLNYGYTF
d_gene: TRBD1; abundance: .; v_gene: TRBV6-6; j_gene: TRBJ1-2; CDR3nt: TGTGCCAGCAGTTACAGTGACAGGGAGGCTGGCTACACCTTC; CDR3aa: CASSYSDREAGYTF
d_gene: .; abundance: .; v_gene: TRBV11-2; j_gene: TRBJ1-1; CDR3nt: TGTGCCAGCAGCTTAGACAGGAACACTGAAGCTTTCTTT; CDR3aa: CASSLDRNTEAFF
d_gene: .; abundance: once; v_gene: TRBV6-6; j_gene: TRBJ2-5; CDR3nt: TGTGCCAGCAGTTACGGGACTGGCGGAGAAGAGACCCAGTACTTC; CDR3aa: CASSYGTGGEETQYF
d_gene: .; abundance: .; v_gene: TRBV7-8; j_gene: TRBJ1-2; CDR3nt: TGTGCCAGCACCGATCGATATAGCTATGGCTACACCTTC; CDR3aa: CASTDRYSYGYTF
d_gene: .; abundance: .; v_gene: TRBV19; j_gene: TRBJ2-1; CDR3nt: TGTGCCAGTAGTATGGGTGAGCGCCACAATGAGCAGTTCTTC; CDR3aa: CASSMGERHNEQFF
d_gene: TRBD1; abundance: few; v_gene: TRBV27; j_gene: TRBJ2-5; CDR3nt: TGTGCCAGCAGTTTACAGGGGGCCGACCAAGAGACCCAGTACTTC; CDR3aa: CASSLQGADQETQYF
d_gene: TRBD1; abundance: .; v_gene: TRBV2; j_gene: TRBJ2-1; CDR3nt: TGTGCCAGCTGGCGGACAGGGGAAAATGAGCAGTTCTTC; CDR3aa: CASWRTGENEQFF
d_gene: .; abundance: .; v_gene: TRBV6-5; j_gene: TRBJ1-1; CDR3nt: TGTGCCAGCAGTTACCATGACAGCCTCACTGAAGCTTTCTTT; CDR3aa: CASSYHDSLTEAFF
d_gene: TRBD1; abundance: once; v_gene: TRBV27; j_gene: TRBJ2-7; CDR3nt: TGTGCCAGCAGTTCAGACAGGGTGGCCTACGAGCAGTACTTC; CDR3aa: CASSSDRVAYEQYF
d_gene: .; abundance: .; v_gene: TRBV28; j_gene: TRBJ1-4; CDR3nt: TGTGCCAGCAGTCCTAGGGAGGGCAAAAATGAAAAACTGTTTTTT; CDR3aa: CASSPREGKNEKLFF
d_gene: TRBD1; abundance: .; v_gene: TRBV6-5; j_gene: TRBJ1-5; CDR3nt: TGTGCCAGCAGTCGACAGGGGAATCAGCCCCAGCATTTT; CDR3aa: CASSRQGNQPQHF
d_gene: TRBD2; abundance: .; v_gene: TRBV5-6; j_gene: TRBJ2-5; CDR3nt: TGTGCCAGCAGCTCGCTTAGCGGGGGAATCCAAGAGACCCAGTACTTC; CDR3aa: CASSSLSGGIQETQYF
d_gene: .; abundance: .; v_gene: TRBV15; j_gene: TRBJ2-7; CDR3nt: TGTGCCACCAGCCTGGGGGCTAACGAGCAGTACTTC; CDR3aa: CATSLGANEQYF
d_gene: .; abundance: .; v_gene: TRBV29-1; j_gene: TRBJ2-5; CDR3nt: TGCAGCGTTGAAGTGACCAGGGGAGAGACCCAGTACTTC; CDR3aa: CSVEVTRGETQYF
d_gene: TRBD2; abundance: .; v_gene: TRBV2; j_gene: TRBJ2-1; CDR3nt: TGTGCCAGCAGTGAATACGGGGGGTTAGGTGAGCAGTTCTTC; CDR3aa: CASSEYGGLGEQFF
d_gene: TRBD2; abundance: .; v_gene: TRBV10-1; j_gene: TRBJ2-3; CDR3nt: TGCGCCAGCAGTCGGGAAGGGCGGGAGCCAGATACGCAGTATTTT; CDR3aa: CASSREGREPDTQYF
d_gene: TRBD1; abundance: .; v_gene: TRBV29-1; j_gene: TRBJ1-6; CDR3nt: TGCAGCGTCGCCGAGGGGGCCGGGTCACCCCTCCACTTT; CDR3aa: CSVAEGAGSPLHF
d_gene: .; abundance: .; v_gene: TRBV9; j_gene: TRBJ1-6; CDR3nt: TGTGCCAGCAGCTTGGACAGACAGTTAACGCCCCTCCACTTT; CDR3aa: CASSLDRQLTPLHF
d_gene: .; abundance: .; v_gene: TRBV9; j_gene: TRBJ2-5; CDR3nt: TGTGCCAGCAGCCCCAGGGGCGAGACCCAGTACTTC; CDR3aa: CASSPRGETQYF
d_gene: TRBD1; abundance: .; v_gene: TRBV7-8; j_gene: TRBJ1-5; CDR3nt: TGTGCCAGCAGCTTGGGACAGGCGGATCAGCCCCAGCATTTT; CDR3aa: CASSLGQADQPQHF
d_gene: TRBD2; abundance: .; v_gene: TRBV6-5; j_gene: TRBJ2-3; CDR3nt: TGTGCCAGCACCGTATCGGGGGGTAGAGATACGCAGTATTTT; CDR3aa: CASTVSGGRDTQYF
d_gene: TRBD1; abundance: .; v_gene: TRBV4-3; j_gene: TRBJ1-2; CDR3nt: TGCGCCAGCAGCCAAGACGAAGACAGGGTCTATGGCTACACCTTC; CDR3aa: CASSQDEDRVYGYTF
d_gene: TRBD1; abundance: .; v_gene: TRBV9; j_gene: TRBJ2-3; CDR3nt: TGTGCCAGCAGCGTACTTGGGACAGGGGGAGATACGCAGTATTTT; CDR3aa: CASSVLGTGGDTQYF
d_gene: .; abundance: few; v_gene: TRBV7-9; j_gene: TRBJ2-5; CDR3nt: TGTGCCAGCTCCCGGGACATTTCGGCTCACGGTGGAGAGACCCAGTACTTC; CDR3aa: CASSRDISAHGGETQYF
d_gene: .; abundance: .; v_gene: TRBV9; j_gene: TRBJ2-7; CDR3nt: TGTGCCAGCAGCCCCGACAAGTACCCCTACGAGCAGTACTTC; CDR3aa: CASSPDKYPYEQYF
d_gene: .; abundance: .; v_gene: TRBV16; j_gene: TRBJ1-1; CDR3nt: TGTGCCAGCAGCTCTTACAGGGTCGGAACTGAAGCTTTCTTT; CDR3aa: CASSSYRVGTEAFF
d_gene: .; abundance: .; v_gene: TRBV28; j_gene: TRBJ1-5; CDR3nt: TGTGCCAGCAGCCAACGGACACTGCAATATCAGCCCCAGCATTTT; CDR3aa: CASSQRTLQYQPQHF
d_gene: TRBD1; abundance: .; v_gene: TRBV5-1; j_gene: TRBJ1-1; CDR3nt: TGCGCCAGCAGCTTGAACAGGGGGCGGGATGAAGCTTTCTTT; CDR3aa: CASSLNRGRDEAFF
d_gene: .; abundance: .; v_gene: TRBV19; j_gene: TRBJ2-7; CDR3nt: TGTGCCAGTAGTATAACGGGTATCAGCTACGAGCAGTACTTC; CDR3aa: CASSITGISYEQYF
d_gene: .; abundance: .; v_gene: TRBV27; j_gene: TRBJ1-5; CDR3nt: TGTGCCAGCAGCTGGCAATATAACAATCAGCCCCAGCATTTT; CDR3aa: CASSWQYNNQPQHF
d_gene: .; abundance: .; v_gene: TRBV28; j_gene: TRBJ2-7; CDR3nt: TGTGCCAGCGGCAAGGGGATCACCTACGAGCAGTACTTC; CDR3aa: CASGKGITYEQYF
d_gene: .; abundance: few; v_gene: TRBV6-1; j_gene: TRBJ2-5; CDR3nt: TGTGCCAGCAGTTCCCCTCCGGGGGAGACCCAGTACTTC; CDR3aa: CASSSPPGETQYF
d_gene: .; abundance: .; v_gene: TRBV4-3; j_gene: TRBJ2-6; CDR3nt: TGCGCCAGCAGCCCGAAGACAGGCTCTGGGGCCAACGTCCTGACTTTC; CDR3aa: CASSPKTGSGANVLTF
d_gene: .; abundance: few; v_gene: TRBV6-6; j_gene: TRBJ2-7; CDR3nt: TGTGCCAGCAGTTACCGGGCACAGGGCGTGGGCGAGCAGTACTTC; CDR3aa: CASSYRAQGVGEQYF
d_gene: .; abundance: .; v_gene: TRBV7-9; j_gene: TRBJ1-1; CDR3nt: TGTGCCAGCAGCTTATCTGGGGGGACTGAAGCTTTCTTT; CDR3aa: CASSLSGGTEAFF
d_gene: TRBD2; abundance: few; v_gene: TRBV5-1; j_gene: TRBJ2-5; CDR3nt: TGCGCCAGCAGCTTGGATGGGACTAGCGGGGGGGCCGGAGAGACCCAGTACTTC; CDR3aa: CASSLDGTSGGAGETQYF
d_gene: .; abundance: .; v_gene: TRBV27; j_gene: TRBJ1-3; CDR3nt: TGTGCCAGCAGTCCCCGGGGGGGTGGAAACACCATATATTTT; CDR3aa: CASSPRGGGNTIYF
d_gene: TRBD2; abundance: .; v_gene: TRBV10-3; j_gene: TRBJ2-3; CDR3nt: TGTGCCATCGGGGGGACTAGCGGGGGATCAGATACGCAGTATTTT; CDR3aa: CAIGGTSGGSDTQYF
d_gene: .; abundance: .; v_gene: TRBV7-2; j_gene: TRBJ2-7; CDR3nt: TGTGCCAGCAGCTTAGGGCAGGGGAGCGGGGACGAGCAGTACTTC; CDR3aa: CASSLGQGSGDEQYF